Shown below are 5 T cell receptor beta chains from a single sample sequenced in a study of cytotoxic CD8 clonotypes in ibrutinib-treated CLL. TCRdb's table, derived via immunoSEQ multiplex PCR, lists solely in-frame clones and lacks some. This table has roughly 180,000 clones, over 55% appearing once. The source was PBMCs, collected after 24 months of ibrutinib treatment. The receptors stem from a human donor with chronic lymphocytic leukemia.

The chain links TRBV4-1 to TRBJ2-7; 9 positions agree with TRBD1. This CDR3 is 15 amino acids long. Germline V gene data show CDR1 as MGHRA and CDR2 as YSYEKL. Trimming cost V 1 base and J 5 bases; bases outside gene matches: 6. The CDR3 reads CASSQVGTGIDEQYF. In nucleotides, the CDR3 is TGCGCCAGCAGCCAAGTGGGGACAGGGATCGACGAGCAGTACTTC.

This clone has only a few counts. This CDR3 is CASSLAGTSGRVRYNEQFF. In DNA form, the CDR3 reads TGTGCCAGCAGCTTGGCCGGGACTAGCGGGAGGGTTCGGTACAATGAGCAGTTCTTC. V usage is TRBV5-4 and J usage is TRBJ2-1; 16 nucleotides agree with TRBD2. Germline CDR1 reads SGHNT; CDR2 reads YYREEE (reference sequence). This CDR3 region has 19 residues. The trim removed 0 bases at V and 4 bases at J, leaving 7 bases unmatched.

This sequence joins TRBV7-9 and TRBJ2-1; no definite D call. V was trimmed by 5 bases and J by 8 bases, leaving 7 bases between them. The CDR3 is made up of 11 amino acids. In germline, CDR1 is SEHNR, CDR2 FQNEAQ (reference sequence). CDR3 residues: CASSPGYEQFF. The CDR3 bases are TGTGCCAGCAGCCCGGGCTATGAGCAGTTCTTC.

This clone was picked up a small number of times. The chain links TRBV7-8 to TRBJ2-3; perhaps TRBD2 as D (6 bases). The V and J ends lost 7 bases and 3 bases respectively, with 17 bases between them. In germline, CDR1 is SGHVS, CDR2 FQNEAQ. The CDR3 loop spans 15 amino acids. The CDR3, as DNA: TGTGCCAGCACATTCGCAAGGAGGGAAACAGATACGCAGTATTTT. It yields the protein CASTFARRETDTQYF.

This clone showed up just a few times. CDR3 in amino acids: CASSRNEETQYF. The CDR3 nucleotides are TGTGCCAGCAGCCGGAACGAAGAGACCCAGTACTTC. The chain recombines TRBV7-2 with TRBJ2-5; D is ambiguous. Trimming took off 5 bases at V and 3 bases at J, with 7 bases between the two ends. The CDR3 has 12 residues. In germline, CDR1 is SGHTA, CDR2 FQGNSA.